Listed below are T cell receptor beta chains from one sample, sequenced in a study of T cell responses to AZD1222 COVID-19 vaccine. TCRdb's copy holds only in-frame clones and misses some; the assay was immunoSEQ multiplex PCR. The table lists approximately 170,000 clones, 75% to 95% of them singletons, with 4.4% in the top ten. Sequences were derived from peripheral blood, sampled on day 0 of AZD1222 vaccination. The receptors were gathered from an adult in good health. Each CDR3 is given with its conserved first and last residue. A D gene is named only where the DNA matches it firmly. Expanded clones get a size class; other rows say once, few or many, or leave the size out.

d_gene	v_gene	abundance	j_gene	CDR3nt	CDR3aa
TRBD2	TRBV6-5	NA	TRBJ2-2	TGTGCCAGCAGTTACGAGACTAGCGGGAGCCGGGAGCTGTTTTTT	CASSYETSGSRELFF
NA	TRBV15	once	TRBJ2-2	TGTGCCACCAGCAGTCTCTCAGGCACCGGGGAGCTGTTTTTT	CATSSLSGTGELFF
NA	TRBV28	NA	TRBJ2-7	TGTGCCAGCAGTTCCGGGACCGCGACCTACGAGCAGTACTTC	CASSSGTATYEQYF
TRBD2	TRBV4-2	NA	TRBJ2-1	TGTGCCAGCAGCCAAGTGGGCGGGAGAGACAATGAGCAGTTCTTC	CASSQVGGRDNEQFF
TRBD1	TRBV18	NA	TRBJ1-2	TGTGCCAGCTCACCACAACACACAGGGGGTGGCTACACCTTC	CASSPQHTGGGYTF
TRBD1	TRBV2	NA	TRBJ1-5	TGTGCCAGCAGAGTGGACAGGGGGAACAATCAGCCCCAGCATTTT	CASRVDRGNNQPQHF
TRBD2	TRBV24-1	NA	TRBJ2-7	TGTGCCACCAGTGATTCCACTAGCGGCAGCTCCTACGAGCAGTACTTC	CATSDSTSGSSYEQYF
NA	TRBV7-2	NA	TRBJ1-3	TGTGCCAGCAGCTTAGTGGGGGTACCTGGAAACACCATATATTTT	CASSLVGVPGNTIYF
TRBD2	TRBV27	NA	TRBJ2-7	TGTGCCAGCAGTTTAACTAGCGGGGACTCCTACGAGCAGTACTTC	CASSLTSGDSYEQYF
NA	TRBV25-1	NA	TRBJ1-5	TGTGACGACAGGTTTGCAAATCAGCCCCAGCATTTT	CDDRFANQPQHF
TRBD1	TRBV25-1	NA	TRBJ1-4	TGTGCCAGCAGTGGCGCCGGGACAGGGGATGAAAAACTGTTTTTT	CASSGAGTGDEKLFF
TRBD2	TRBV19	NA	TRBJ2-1	TGTGCCACCCAGAAACCGAGCGGGAGCTCCTACAATGAGCAGTTCTTC	CATQKPSGSSYNEQFF
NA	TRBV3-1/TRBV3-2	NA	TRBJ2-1	TGTGCCAGCAGCCAAACGGAAATTGAGCAGTTCTTC	CASSQTEIEQFF
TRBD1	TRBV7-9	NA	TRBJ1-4	TGTGCCAGCAGCTTAGCGCCTGGACAGGGAGGGGAAAAACTGTTTTTT	CASSLAPGQGGEKLFF
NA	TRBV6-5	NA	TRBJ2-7	TGTGCCAGCCAATCGGGAGTGGGGTCCTACGAGCAGTACTTC	CASQSGVGSYEQYF
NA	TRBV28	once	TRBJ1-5	TGTGCCAGCAGTTTAAGCCTTTTCGGTCAGCCCCAGCATTTT	CASSLSLFGQPQHF
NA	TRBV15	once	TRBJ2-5	TGTGCCACCAGCAGAGCTGTCCAAGAGACCCAGTACTTC	CATSRAVQETQYF
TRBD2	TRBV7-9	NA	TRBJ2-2	TGTGCCAGCAGTCGAGGGAGGGCCGGGGAGCTGTTTTTT	CASSRGRAGELFF
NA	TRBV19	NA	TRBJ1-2	TGTGCCAGTAGTGGAGACCGCTCAGCTAACTATGGCTACACCTTC	CASSGDRSANYGYTF
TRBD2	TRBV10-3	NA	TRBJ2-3	TGTGCCAGCGGGACTAGCGTATCAGATACGCAGTATTTT	CASGTSVSDTQYF
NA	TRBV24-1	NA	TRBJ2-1	TGTGCCACCAGTGATACCCGAGAGCAGTTCTTC	CATSDTREQFF
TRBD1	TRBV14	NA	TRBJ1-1	TGTGCCAGCAGCCAAAGGGGGCTCCGGAACACTGAAGCTTTCTTT	CASSQRGLRNTEAFF
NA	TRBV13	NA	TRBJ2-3	TGTGCCAGCAGCTTAGTTCGGGGCACAGATACGCAGTATTTT	CASSLVRGTDTQYF
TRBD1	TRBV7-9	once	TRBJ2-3	TGTGCCAGCAGGCCGTGGGACAGGGTTTTTAGCACAGATACGCAGTATTTT	CASRPWDRVFSTDTQYF
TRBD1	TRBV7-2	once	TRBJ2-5	TGTGCCAGCAGCTTAGCCCGCCGGACAGGGGGCTTTGGGACCCAGTACTTC	CASSLARRTGGFGTQYF
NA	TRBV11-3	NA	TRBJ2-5	TGTGCCAGCAGCTGGAGTTGGGGCCAAGAGACCCAGTACTTC	CASSWSWGQETQYF
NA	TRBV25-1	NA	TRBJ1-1	TGTGCCAGCAGTGACCGGACGGGGAACACTGAAGCTTTCTTT	CASSDRTGNTEAFF
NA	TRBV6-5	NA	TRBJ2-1	TGTGCCAGCGGCCTGGAAAATGAGCAGTTCTTC	CASGLENEQFF
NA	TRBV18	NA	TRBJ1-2	TGTGCCAGCTCACCACTTCCGGGTGGCTACACCTTC	CASSPLPGGYTF
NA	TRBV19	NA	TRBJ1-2	TGTGCCAGTAGTATAGGGGACAACTATGGCTACACCTTC	CASSIGDNYGYTF
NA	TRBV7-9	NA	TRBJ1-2	TGTGCCAGCAGCTTAGGTCGGGTAGACCCATATGGCTACACCTTC	CASSLGRVDPYGYTF
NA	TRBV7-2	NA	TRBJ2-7	TGTGCCAGCAGCCCGGGTGCCGGGTGGTACGAGCAGTACTTC	CASSPGAGWYEQYF
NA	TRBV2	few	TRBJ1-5	TGTGCCAGCGTCAAGGTCCGACCCAATCAGCCCCAGCATTTT	CASVKVRPNQPQHF
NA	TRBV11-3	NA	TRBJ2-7	TGTGCCAGCACCGGGACACACTCCTACGAGCAGTACTTC	CASTGTHSYEQYF
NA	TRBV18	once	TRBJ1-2	TGTGCCAGCTCACGTACTACAGGGTTTGCTAACTATGGCTACACCTTC	CASSRTTGFANYGYTF
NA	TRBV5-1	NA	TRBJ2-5	TGCGCCAGCAGCTTGGCAGTAGAAGAGACCCAGTACTTC	CASSLAVEETQYF
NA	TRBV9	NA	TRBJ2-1	TGTGCCAGCAGCCCCCAGACATCGCTAGCTACGCAGTTCTTC	CASSPQTSLATQFF
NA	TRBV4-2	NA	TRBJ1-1	TGTGCCAGCAGCCCCGAATCCCGGGGGGCCCGGAACACTGAAGCTTTCTTT	CASSPESRGARNTEAFF
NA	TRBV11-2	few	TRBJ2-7	TGTGCCAGCAGCTTAGAACAAACACTCTACGAGCAGTACTTC	CASSLEQTLYEQYF
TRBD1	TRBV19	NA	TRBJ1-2	TGTGCCAGTAGTATAGGGGGACAGTTACGAGGCTACACCTTC	CASSIGGQLRGYTF
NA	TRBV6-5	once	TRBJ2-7	TGTGCCAGCGGCCCCTGGAATAGCTACGAGCAGTACTTC	CASGPWNSYEQYF
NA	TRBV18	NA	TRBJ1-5	TGTGCCAGCTCACCATATAACCCAGTGGCCCTACCCGACCAGCCCCAGCATTTT	CASSPYNPVALPDQPQHF
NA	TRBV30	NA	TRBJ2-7	TGTGCCTGGATATCCTTCGAGTCCTACGAGCAGTACTTC	CAWISFESYEQYF
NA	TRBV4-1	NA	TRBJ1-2	TGCGCCAGCAGCCAAGGGTTCAACTATGGCTACACCTTC	CASSQGFNYGYTF
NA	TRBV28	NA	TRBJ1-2	TGTGCCAGCAGCCGTAGGGGGGGCTCGGATGGCTACACCTTC	CASSRRGGSDGYTF
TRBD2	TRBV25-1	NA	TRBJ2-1	TGTGCCAGCAGTGAATTCGGGGGAGGGCCGAATGAGCAGTTCTTC	CASSEFGGGPNEQFF
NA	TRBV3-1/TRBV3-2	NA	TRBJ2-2	TGTGCCAGCAGCCAAGAGACAGCCGTTTTCGGGGAGCTGTTTTTT	CASSQETAVFGELFF
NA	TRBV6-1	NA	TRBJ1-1	TGTGCCAGCAGTGAAACCCAAGGGGGCACTGAAGCTTTCTTT	CASSETQGGTEAFF
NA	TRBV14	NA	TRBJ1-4	TGTGCCAGCAGCGAAGAGTCGGGTCATCAGGAAGAAAAACTGTTTTTT	CASSEESGHQEEKLFF